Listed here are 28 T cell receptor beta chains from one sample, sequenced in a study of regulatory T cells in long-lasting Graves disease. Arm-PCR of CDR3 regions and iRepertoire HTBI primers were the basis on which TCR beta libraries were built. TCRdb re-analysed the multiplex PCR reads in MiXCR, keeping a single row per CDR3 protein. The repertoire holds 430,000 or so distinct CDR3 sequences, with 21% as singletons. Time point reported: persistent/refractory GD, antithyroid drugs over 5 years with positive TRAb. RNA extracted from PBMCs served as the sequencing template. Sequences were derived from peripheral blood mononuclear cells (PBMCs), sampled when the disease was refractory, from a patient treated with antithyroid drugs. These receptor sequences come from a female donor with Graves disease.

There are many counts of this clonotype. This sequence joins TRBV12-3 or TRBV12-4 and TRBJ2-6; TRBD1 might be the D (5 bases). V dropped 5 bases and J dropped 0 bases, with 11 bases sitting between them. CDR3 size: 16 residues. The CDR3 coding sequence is TGTGCCAGCAGTCTGGAAGGGGACTCTGGGGCCAACGTCCTGACTTTC. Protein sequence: CASSLEGDSGANVLTF.

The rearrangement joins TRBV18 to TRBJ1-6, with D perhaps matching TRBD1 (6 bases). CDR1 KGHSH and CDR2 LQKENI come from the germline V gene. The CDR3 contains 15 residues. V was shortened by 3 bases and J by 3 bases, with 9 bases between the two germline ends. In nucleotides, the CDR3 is TGTGCCAGCTCACCTCAGGGGAACTATAATTCACCCCTCCACTTT. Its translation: CASSPQGNYNSPLHF.

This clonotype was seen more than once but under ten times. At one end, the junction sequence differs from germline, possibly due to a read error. This chain's CDR3 is CASSEASRLGYGCTF. CDR3 nucleotide sequence: TGTGCCAGCAGTGAAGCTAGCAGGTTGGGCTATGGCTGCACCTTC. This sequence joins TRBV6-1 and TRBJ1-2; no clear D. CDR3 length equals 15 residues. Germline V CDR1 and CDR2: MNHNS, SASEGT.

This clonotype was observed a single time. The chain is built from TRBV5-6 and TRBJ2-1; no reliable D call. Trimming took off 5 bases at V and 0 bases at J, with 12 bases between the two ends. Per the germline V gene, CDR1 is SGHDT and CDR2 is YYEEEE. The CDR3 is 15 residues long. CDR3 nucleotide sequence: TGTGCCAGCAGTACTGAAGCGAGCTCCTACAATGAGCAGTTCTTC. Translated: CASSTEASSYNEQFF.

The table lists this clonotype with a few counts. The DNA for the CDR3 is TGTGCCAGCAGCTTAGAGGCGCCGGTCACAGATACGCAGTATTTT. It specifies CASSLEAPVTDTQYF. V gene TRBV7-8 combines with J gene TRBJ2-3; D is uncertain. CDR1 and CDR2 (germline): SGHVS, FQNEAQ. Trimming left V 1 base short and J 2 bases short, with 10 bases between. This CDR3 has 15 amino acids. The full variable domain, completed using reference TRBV7-8 and TRBJ2-3, is GAGVSQSPRYKVAKRGQDVALRCDPISGHVSLFWYQQALGQGPEFLTYFQNEAQLDKSGLPSDRFFAERPEGSVSTLKIQRTQQEDSAVYLCASSLEAPVTDTQYFGPGTRLTVL.

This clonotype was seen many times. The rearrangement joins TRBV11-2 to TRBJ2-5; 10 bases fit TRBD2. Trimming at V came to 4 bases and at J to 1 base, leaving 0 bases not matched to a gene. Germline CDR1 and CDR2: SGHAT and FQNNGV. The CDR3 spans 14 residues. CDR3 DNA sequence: TGTGCCAGCAGCTGGACTAGCGGCCAAGAGACCCAGTACTTC. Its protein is CASSWTSGQETQYF.

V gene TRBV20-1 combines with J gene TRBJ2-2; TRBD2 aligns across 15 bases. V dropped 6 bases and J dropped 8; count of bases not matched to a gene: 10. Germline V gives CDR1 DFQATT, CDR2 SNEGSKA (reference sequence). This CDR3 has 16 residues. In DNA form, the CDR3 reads TGCAGTGCCGTTCCGGGACTAGCGGGAGGAAGGGGGGAGCTGTTTTTT. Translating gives CSAVPGLAGGRGELFF.

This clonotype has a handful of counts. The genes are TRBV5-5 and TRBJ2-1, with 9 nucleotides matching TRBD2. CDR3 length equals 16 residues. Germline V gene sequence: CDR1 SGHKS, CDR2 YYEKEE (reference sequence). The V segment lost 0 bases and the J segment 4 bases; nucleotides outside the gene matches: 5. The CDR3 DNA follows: TGTGCCAGCAGCTTGGATCTAGCGGGAAGTTACAATGAGCAGTTCTTC. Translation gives CASSLDLAGSYNEQFF.

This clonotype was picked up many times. This CDR3 reads CASRQTGNTGELFF. The CDR3 nucleotides are TGTGCCAGCAGACAAACCGGAAACACCGGGGAGCTGTTTTTT. The chain employs TRBV11-3 and TRBJ2-2; D is unresolved. Trimming shortened V by 6 bases and J by 2 bases, and 10 bases separated the two germline ends. CDR1 is SGHNT, CDR2 YENEEA, per germline. The CDR3 contains 14 residues.

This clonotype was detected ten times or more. The CDR3 nucleotides read TGTGCCAGCAGTTCTTACGCAGGGGGTGAGACCCAGTACTTC. It encodes CASSSYAGGETQYF. This rearrangement joins TRBV7-2 to TRBJ2-5; 7 nucleotides agree with TRBD1. The CDR3 extends over 14 amino acids. Germline lookup yields CDR1 SGHTA and CDR2 FQGNSA. The V gene end was trimmed by 6 bases and the J gene end by 5 bases; junction bases not matched to a gene: 9.

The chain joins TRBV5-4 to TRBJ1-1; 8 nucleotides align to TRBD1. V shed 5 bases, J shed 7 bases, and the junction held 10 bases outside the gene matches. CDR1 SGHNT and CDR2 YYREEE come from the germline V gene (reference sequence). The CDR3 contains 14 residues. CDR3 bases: TGTGCCAGCAGACCGGGACAGGATAGCCTTGAAGCTTTCTTT. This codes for CASRPGQDSLEAFF.

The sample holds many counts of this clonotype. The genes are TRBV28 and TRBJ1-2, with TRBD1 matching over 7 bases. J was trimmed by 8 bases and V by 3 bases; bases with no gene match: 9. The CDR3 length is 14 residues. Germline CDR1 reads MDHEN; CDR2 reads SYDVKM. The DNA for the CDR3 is TGTGCCAGCAGTTTCGGAGGGGGCGGTCGGGGCTACACCTTC. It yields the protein CASSFGGGGRGYTF.

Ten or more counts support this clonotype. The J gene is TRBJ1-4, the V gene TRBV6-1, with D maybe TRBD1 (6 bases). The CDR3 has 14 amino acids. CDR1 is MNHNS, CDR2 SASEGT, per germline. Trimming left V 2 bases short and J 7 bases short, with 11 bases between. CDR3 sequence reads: CASSELGGVEKLFF. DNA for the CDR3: TGTGCCAGCAGTGAATTGGGGGGCGTTGAAAAACTGTTTTTT.

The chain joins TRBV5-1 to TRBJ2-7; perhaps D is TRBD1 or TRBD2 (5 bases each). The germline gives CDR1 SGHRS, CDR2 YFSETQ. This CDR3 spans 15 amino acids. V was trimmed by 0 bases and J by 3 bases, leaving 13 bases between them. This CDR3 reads CASSLEVGEIYEQYF. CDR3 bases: TGCGCCAGCAGCTTGGAGGTGGGGGAAATCTACGAGCAGTACTTC.

Written as DNA, the CDR3 is TGCAGTGCTGACCGGGAGTCCTACTTTGGCTACACCTTC. Protein product: CSADRESYFGYTF. The chain combines TRBV20-1 with TRBJ1-2; D gene uncertain. V was pared by 5 bases and J by 7 bases, with 17 bases between. This CDR3 is 13 amino acids long. The germline CDR1 and CDR2 sequences are DFQATT and SNEGSKA (reference sequence).

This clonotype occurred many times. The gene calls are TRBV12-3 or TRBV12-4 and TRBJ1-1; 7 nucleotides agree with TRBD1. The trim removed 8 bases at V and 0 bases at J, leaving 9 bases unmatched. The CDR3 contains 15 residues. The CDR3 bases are TGTGCCAGCCGACCCGAGGGGGCTATGAACACTGAAGCTTTCTTT. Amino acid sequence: CASRPEGAMNTEAFF.

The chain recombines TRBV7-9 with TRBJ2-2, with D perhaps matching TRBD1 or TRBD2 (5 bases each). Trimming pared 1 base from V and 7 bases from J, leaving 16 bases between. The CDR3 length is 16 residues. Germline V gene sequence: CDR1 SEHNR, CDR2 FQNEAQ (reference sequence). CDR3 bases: TGTGCCAGCAGCTTAGAGGGCTGGGACCGACACGGGGAGCTGTTTTTT. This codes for CASSLEGWDRHGELFF.

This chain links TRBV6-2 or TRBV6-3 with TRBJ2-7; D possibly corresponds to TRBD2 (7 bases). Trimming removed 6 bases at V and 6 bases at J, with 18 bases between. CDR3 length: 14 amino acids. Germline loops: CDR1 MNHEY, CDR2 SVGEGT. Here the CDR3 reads CASRRTGRGAEQYF. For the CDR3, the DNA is TGTGCCAGCAGACGCACAGGGAGGGGCGCCGAGCAGTACTTC.

The CDR3 protein is CASSLFEGTNTEAFF. CDR3 bases: TGCGCCAGCAGCTTGTTTGAGGGTACGAACACTGAAGCTTTCTTT. The chain employs TRBV5-1 and TRBJ1-1, with D uncertain. This CDR3 has 15 amino acids. The germline V and J ends were trimmed by 1 base and 1 base, with 11 bases remaining between them. Looked up from germline, CDR1 is SGHRS and CDR2 is YFSETQ.

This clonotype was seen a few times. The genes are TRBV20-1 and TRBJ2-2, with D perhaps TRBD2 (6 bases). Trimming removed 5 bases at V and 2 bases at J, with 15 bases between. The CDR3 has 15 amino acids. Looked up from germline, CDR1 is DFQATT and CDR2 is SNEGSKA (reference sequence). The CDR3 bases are TGCAGTGCTCGCCCGGACTACTTCAACACCGGGGAGCTGTTTTTT. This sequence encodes CSARPDYFNTGELFF.

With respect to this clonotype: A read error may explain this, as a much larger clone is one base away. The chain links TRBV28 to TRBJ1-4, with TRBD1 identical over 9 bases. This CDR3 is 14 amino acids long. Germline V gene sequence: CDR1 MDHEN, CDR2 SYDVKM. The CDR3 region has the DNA TGTGCCAGCAGCTCCGGGACAGGGAATGAAAACCTGTTTTTT. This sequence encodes CASSSGTGNENLFF.

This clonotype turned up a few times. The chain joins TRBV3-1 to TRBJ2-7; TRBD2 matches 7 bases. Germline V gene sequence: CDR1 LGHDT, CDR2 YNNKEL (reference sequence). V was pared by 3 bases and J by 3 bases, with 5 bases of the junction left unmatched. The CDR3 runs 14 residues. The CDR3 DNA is TGTGCCAGCAGCCATAATTGCGGGAGCTACGAGCAGTACTTC. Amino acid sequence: CASSHNCGSYEQYF.

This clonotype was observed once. The CDR3 DNA reads as TGTGCCAGTAGTAGGGGGACTAGCGGGTTCTCCTACGAGCAGTACTTC. Translating it yields CASSRGTSGFSYEQYF. The rearrangement uses TRBV19 and TRBJ2-7, with 12 bases identical to TRBD2. This CDR3 is 16 amino acids long. J gave up 0 bases and V 4 bases, and 4 bases lay outside the gene matches. Germline assignment: CDR1 LNHDA and CDR2 SQIVND (reference sequence).

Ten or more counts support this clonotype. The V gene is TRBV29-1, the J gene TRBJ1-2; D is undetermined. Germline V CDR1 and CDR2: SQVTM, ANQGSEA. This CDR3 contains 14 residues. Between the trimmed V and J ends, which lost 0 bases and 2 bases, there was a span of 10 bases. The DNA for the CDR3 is TGCAGCGTTGAAGACGAAACAGCCAACTATGGCTACACCTTC. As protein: CSVEDETANYGYTF. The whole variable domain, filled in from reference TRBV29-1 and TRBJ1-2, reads SAVISQKPSRDICQRGTSLTIQCQVDSQVTMMFWYRQQPGQSLTLIATANQGSEATYESGFVIDKFPISRPNLTFSTLTVSNMSPEDSSIYLCSVEDETANYGYTFGSGTRLTVV.

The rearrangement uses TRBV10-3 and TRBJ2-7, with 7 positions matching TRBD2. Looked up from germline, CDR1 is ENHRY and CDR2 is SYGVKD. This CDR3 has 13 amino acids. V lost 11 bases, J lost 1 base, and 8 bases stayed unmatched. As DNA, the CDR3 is TGTGCCGCCCGGGGGGAGGGATCCTACGAGCAGTACTTC. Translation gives CAARGEGSYEQYF.

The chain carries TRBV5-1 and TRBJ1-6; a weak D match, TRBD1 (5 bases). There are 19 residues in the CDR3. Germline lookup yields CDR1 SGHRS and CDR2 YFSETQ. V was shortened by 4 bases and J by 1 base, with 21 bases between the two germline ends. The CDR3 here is CASSPTPTAGGSYNSPLHF. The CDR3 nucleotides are TGCGCCAGCAGCCCGACCCCCACGGCGGGGGGTTCCTATAATTCACCCCTCCACTTT.

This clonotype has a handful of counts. This CDR3 reads CASSFRSMGEQYF. CDR3 nucleotide sequence: TGTGCCAGCAGTTTTAGGAGTATGGGCGAGCAGTACTTC. The rearrangement links TRBV12-3 or TRBV12-4 to TRBJ2-7; D is unresolved. V dropped 3 bases and J dropped 6 bases, with 12 bases sitting between them. This CDR3 comprises 13 residues.

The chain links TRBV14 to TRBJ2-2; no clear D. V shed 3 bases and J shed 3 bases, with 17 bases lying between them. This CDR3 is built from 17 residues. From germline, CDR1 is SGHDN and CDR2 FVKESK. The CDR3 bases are TGTGCCAGCAGCCAGCGTAGGGATTTTTTTCACACCGGGGAGCTGTTTTTT. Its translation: CASSQRRDFFHTGELFF.